This TCR beta chain was recorded in a study of CD8 T cells in ankylosing spondylitis. This clonotype showed up many times. Via MiXCR, TCRdb re-called the 5' RACE reads, giving one row per CDR3 protein. The table has roughly 100,000 distinct CDR3 sequences, 8% to 10% seen once. Input material: blood, either unsorted or a sorted T cell fraction (not recorded which). The TCR sequence derives from a male donor with ankylosing spondylitis or in good health (not recorded which).

The CDR3 spells CVISLRQMNTEAFF. The CDR3 region has the DNA TGTGTCATCAGTTTAAGACAGATGAACACTGAAGCTTTCTTT. This rearrangement joins TRBV12-3 or TRBV12-4 to TRBJ1-1; tentative D call: TRBD1 (5 bases). The CDR3 covers 14 residues.